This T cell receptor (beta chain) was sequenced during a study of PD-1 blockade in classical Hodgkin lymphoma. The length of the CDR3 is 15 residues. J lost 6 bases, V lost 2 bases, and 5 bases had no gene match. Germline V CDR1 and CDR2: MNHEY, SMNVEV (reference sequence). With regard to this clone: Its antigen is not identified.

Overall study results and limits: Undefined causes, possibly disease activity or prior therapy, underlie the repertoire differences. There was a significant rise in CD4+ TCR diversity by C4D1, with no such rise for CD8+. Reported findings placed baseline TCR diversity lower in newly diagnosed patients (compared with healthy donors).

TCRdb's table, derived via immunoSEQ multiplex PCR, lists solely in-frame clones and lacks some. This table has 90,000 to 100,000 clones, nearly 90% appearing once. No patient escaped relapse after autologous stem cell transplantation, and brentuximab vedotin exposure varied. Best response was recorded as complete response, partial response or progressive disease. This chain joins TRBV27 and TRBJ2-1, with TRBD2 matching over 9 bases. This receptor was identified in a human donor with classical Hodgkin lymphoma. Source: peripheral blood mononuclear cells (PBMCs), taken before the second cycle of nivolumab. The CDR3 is CASSLVGTSSNEQFF. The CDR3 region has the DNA TGTGCCAGCAGTTTAGTCGGGACTAGCAGCAATGAGCAGTTCTTC.